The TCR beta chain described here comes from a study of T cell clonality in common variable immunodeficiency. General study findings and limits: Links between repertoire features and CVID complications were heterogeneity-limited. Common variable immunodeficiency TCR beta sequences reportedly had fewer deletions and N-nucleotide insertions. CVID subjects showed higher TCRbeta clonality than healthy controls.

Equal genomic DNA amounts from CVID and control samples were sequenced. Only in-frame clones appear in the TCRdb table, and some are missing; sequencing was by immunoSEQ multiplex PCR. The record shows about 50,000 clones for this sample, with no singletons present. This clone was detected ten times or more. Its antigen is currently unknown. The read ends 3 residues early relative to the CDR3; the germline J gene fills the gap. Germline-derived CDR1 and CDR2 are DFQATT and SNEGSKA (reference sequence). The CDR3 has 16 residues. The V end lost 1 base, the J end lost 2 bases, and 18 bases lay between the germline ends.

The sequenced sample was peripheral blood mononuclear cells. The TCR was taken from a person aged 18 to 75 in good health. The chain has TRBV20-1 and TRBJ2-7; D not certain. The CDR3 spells CSARALRLDFPYEQYF. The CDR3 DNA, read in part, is TGCAGTGCTAGAGCCCTAAGACTCGACTTTCCCTACGAG.